Presented here are 7 T cell receptor beta chains from one specimen sequenced in a study of response to subunit inactivated influenza vaccine. Via MiXCR, TCRdb re-called the RT-PCR reads, giving one row per CDR3 protein. The sample shows under 850,000 distinct CDR3 sequences, roughly 20% of them seen only once. Material: PBMCs from blood, obtained 5 days after vaccination. The origin of the receptors is a man aged 50 to 60 who received an inactivated influenza vaccine.

This CDR3 is CASQERTDTQYF. Written as DNA, the CDR3 is TGTGCCTCGCAGGAGCGCACAGATACGCAGTATTTT. V is TRBV30 and J is TRBJ2-3; D not certain. This CDR3 is 12 amino acids long. The germline V and J ends were trimmed by 7 bases and 1 base, with 9 bases remaining between them. Germline V gene sequence: CDR1 GTSNPN, CDR2 SVGIG (reference sequence).

The chain links TRBV4-2 to TRBJ2-7; possible D gene TRBD1, 8 bases. Deletions cut 3 bases from V and 0 bases from J, with 21 bases between. The CDR3 has 18 residues. Germline CDR1 is LGHNA and CDR2 is YNFKEQ. The CDR3 coding sequence is TGTGCCAGCAGCCAGGGCGGGGGTTTGGACAGGGACTCCTACGAGCAGTACTTC. It is translated as CASSQGGGLDRDSYEQYF.

The rearrangement links TRBV2 to TRBJ2-1, with 9 positions matching TRBD2. Germline CDR1 and CDR2: SNHLY and FYNNEI. J gave up 3 bases and V 0 bases, and 3 bases lay outside the gene matches. The CDR3 runs 16 residues. The CDR3 bases are TGTGCCAGCAGTGAAGCACTAGCGGGTGGCTACAATGAGCAGTTCTTC. It is translated as CASSEALAGGYNEQFF.

The chain is built from TRBV7-6 and TRBJ2-7; 7 bases align to TRBD1. V trimming: 5 bases; J trimming: 5 bases; junction bases outside the gene matches: 15. Per the germline V gene, CDR1 is SGHVS and CDR2 is FNYEAQ. The CDR3 spans 16 residues. CDR3 protein: CASSPRLRDSENEQYF. The CDR3 DNA reads TGTGCCAGCAGCCCCCGCCTCCGGGACAGTGAGAACGAGCAGTACTTC.

This clonotype appeared a single time. The V and J genes are TRBV7-2 and TRBJ2-3; TRBD2 matches at 10 bases. Germline trimming cut 6 bases from V and 5 bases from J; bases unmatched to any gene: 8. This CDR3 contains 15 residues. Germline V lookup: CDR1 SGHTA, CDR2 FQGNSA. Here the CDR3 reads CASRATSGLGDTQYF. CDR3 nucleotides: TGTGCCAGCAGGGCGACTAGCGGGCTGGGAGATACGCAGTATTTT.

This clonotype is a singleton in its sample. The chain recombines TRBV6-5 with TRBJ2-3; TRBD2 aligns across 12 bases. From germline, CDR1 is MNHEY and CDR2 SVGAGI. CDR3 length: 17 amino acids. Trimming at V came to 0 bases and at J to 5 bases, leaving 6 bases not matched to a gene. CDR3 protein: CASSYSSSGRALDTQYF. CDR3 sequence (DNA): TGTGCCAGCAGTTACTCGTCTAGCGGGAGGGCGTTAGATACGCAGTATTTT.

This clonotype was seen at least ten times. The chain recombines TRBV7-6 with TRBJ2-7; 7 bases match TRBD1. The CDR3 has 14 amino acids. J lost 5 bases, V lost 4 bases, and 8 bases had no gene match. Germline CDR1 and CDR2: SGHVS and FNYEAQ. CDR3 coding DNA: TGTGCCAGCAGCTCCCCCCGACAGGGAGACGAGCAGTACTTC. Its translation: CASSSPRQGDEQYF.